This TCR beta chain came from a study of cytomegalovirus exposure and HLA in healthy donors. Findings of the study overall: The authors later found TCR association rates varying by HLA locus, with DRB1 most and HLA-C fewest. The authors later linked a missense DCLRE1C variant to TCR beta V- and J-gene trimming. Highly shared variants forming one cluster were likely a sequencing artifact.

13 Jbeta primers and 60 Vbeta primers were used for the PCR. Some clones are missing from TCRdb's copy, which holds only in-frame ones; the method was immunoSEQ multiplex PCR. The table has 90,000 to 110,000 clones, 75% to 85% seen once. Remarks on this clone: No antigen is known for it.

This clonotype originated in a man between 18 and 29 years old in good health and CMV-seronegative. Source material: PBMCs.

The CDR3 DNA reads as TGTGCCAGCAGCGTTCAAGCGATTGACTACAATGAGCAGTTCTTC. Translating it yields CASSVQAIDYNEQFF. This chain connects TRBV9 to TRBJ2-1, with unresolved D. Germline CDR1 and CDR2: SGDLS and YYNGEE. The CDR3 is 15 residues long. The V gene lost 2 bases and the J gene lost 3 bases, with 12 bases spanning the gap.